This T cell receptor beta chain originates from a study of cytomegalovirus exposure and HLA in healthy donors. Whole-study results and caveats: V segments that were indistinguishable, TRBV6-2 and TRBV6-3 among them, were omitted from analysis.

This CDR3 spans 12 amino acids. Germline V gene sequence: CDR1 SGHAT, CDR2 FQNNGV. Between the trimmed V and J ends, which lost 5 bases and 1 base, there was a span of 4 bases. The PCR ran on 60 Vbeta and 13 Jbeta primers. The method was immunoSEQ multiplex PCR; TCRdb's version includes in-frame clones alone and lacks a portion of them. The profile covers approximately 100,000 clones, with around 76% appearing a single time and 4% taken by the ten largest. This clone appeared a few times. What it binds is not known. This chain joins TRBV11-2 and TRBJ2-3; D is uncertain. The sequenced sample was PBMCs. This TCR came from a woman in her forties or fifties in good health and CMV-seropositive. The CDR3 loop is CASSIGTDTQYF. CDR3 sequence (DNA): TGTGCCAGCAGCATCGGCACAGATACGCAGTATTTT.